The 20 T cell receptor beta chains below were found in one sample sequenced in a study of naive and memory T cell subsets. The beta constant-region primer was an equimolar mix of two oligonucleotides covering TRBC1 and TRBC2. Nested alpha and beta constant-region primers with the SP2 primer drove four PCR rounds on ligated cDNA. MiXCR, applied by TCRdb to the UMI-ligation and nested PCR reads, yields one record per CDR3 protein. The sample records some 110,000 distinct CDR3 sequences, 30% to 45% being singletons. The sequencing input was central memory CD4+ T cells from blood. These receptors all stem from a human donor in good health.

This clonotype was detected only a few times. CDR3 sequence: CASSLGIPGQGPSSYNEQFF. CDR3 DNA: TGTGCCAGCAGCTTAGGAATACCAGGACAGGGGCCCTCTTCCTACAATGAGCAGTTCTTC. The chain employs TRBV7-2 and TRBJ2-1; 9 nucleotides agree with TRBD1. The CDR3 is 20 residues long. CDR1 SGHTA and CDR2 FQGNSA come from the germline V gene. The V gene end was trimmed by 1 base and the J gene end by 1 base; junction bases not matched to a gene: 14.

This clonotype was seen only a few times. The chain joins TRBV24-1 to TRBJ2-2; 9 positions match TRBD1. This CDR3 spans 19 amino acids. Germline CDR1 KGHDR, CDR2 SFDVKD. The trim removed 3 bases at V and 4 bases at J, leaving 14 bases unmatched. As DNA, the CDR3 is TGTGCCACCAGTGATCCTTCACCATCGGACAGGGGTCCCACCGGGGAGCTGTTTTTT. This codes for CATSDPSPSDRGPTGELFF.

V and J are TRBV7-2 and TRBJ2-1, with D hard to call. The CDR3 extends over 11 amino acids. The germline CDR1 and CDR2 sequences are SGHTA and FQGNSA. V was clipped by 5 bases and J by 11 bases, with 10 bases between them. The CDR3 is CASSHNWKQFF. DNA of the CDR3: TGTGCCAGCAGCCACAACTGGAAGCAGTTCTTC.

This chain joins TRBV7-9 and TRBJ2-7; 11 bases fit TRBD1. Germline V gives CDR1 SEHNR, CDR2 FQNEAQ (reference sequence). The CDR3 is 16 residues long. Losses at the gene ends were 4 bases for V and 4 bases for J; bases not matched to a gene: 9. The CDR3 DNA reads TGTGCCAGCAGCTCCACCGGGACAGGGGGGACATACGAGCAGTACTTC. Amino acids: CASSSTGTGGTYEQYF.

This clonotype occurred many times. The chain is built from TRBV29-1 and TRBJ2-3; D is uncertain. The CDR3 spans 14 residues. With 6 bases removed from V and 2 bases from J, the gap between germline ends came to 15 bases. Germline CDR1 reads SQVTM; CDR2 reads ANQGSEA. CDR3 DNA: TGCAGCGTCGTCCTTCAGACGTCCACAGATACGCAGTATTTT. Translating it yields CSVVLQTSTDTQYF.

This clonotype occurred a few times. The chain recombines TRBV12-3 or TRBV12-4 with TRBJ2-1, with 10 positions matching TRBD1. V was clipped by 9 bases and J by 6 bases; unmatched bases: 5. This CDR3 is 13 amino acids long. CDR3 nucleotide sequence: TGTGCCAGTAGACAGGGGGCTTTCAATGAGCAGTTCTTC. It yields the protein CASRQGAFNEQFF.

This clonotype was seen only a few times. CDR3 bases: TGTGCCAGCAGCTTGGTCAGACTAGCGGGAAGTTCGGCAGATACGCAGTATTTT. Translating it yields CASSLVRLAGSSADTQYF. This chain links TRBV7-2 with TRBJ2-3; 11 positions agree with TRBD2. The CDR3 consists of 18 residues. V shed 3 bases and J 4 bases; nucleotides not matched to a gene: 12. From germline, CDR1 is SGHTA and CDR2 FQGNSA.

The rearrangement links TRBV12-3 or TRBV12-4 to TRBJ2-1; the match to TRBD2 covers 13 bases. Trimming cost V 4 bases and J 6 bases; bases outside gene matches: 6. The CDR3 is made up of 16 amino acids. CDR3 region: CASSSRTSGGFNEQFF. The DNA of the CDR3 is TGTGCCAGCAGTTCCCGGACTAGCGGGGGTTTCAATGAGCAGTTCTTC.

This clonotype was seen a handful of times. This chain uses TRBV18 with TRBJ2-7, with D possibly TRBD1 on 6 matching bases. Germline-derived CDR1 and CDR2 are KGHSH and LQKENI. CDR3 length: 13 amino acids. V lost 4 bases, J lost 3 bases, and 10 bases lay in between. The CDR3 reads CASSQTGIYEQYF. CDR3 DNA: TGTGCCAGCTCACAAACAGGGATCTACGAGCAGTACTTC.

The rearrangement uses TRBV19 and TRBJ2-7, with 7 positions matching TRBD1. The CDR3 extends over 13 amino acids. J lost 2 bases, V lost 6 bases, and 4 bases had no gene match. Germline V gene sequence: CDR1 LNHDA, CDR2 SQIVND (reference sequence). CDR3 sequence reads: CASSRQGAYEQYF. CDR3 bases: TGTGCCAGTAGCCGTCAGGGGGCCTACGAGCAGTACTTC. The variable domain in full, completed from reference TRBV19 and TRBJ2-7, reads DGGITQSPKYLFRKEGQNVTLSCEQNLNHDAMYWYRQDPGQGLRLIYYSQIVNDFQKGDIAEGYSVSREKKESFPLTVTSAQKNPTAFYLCASSRQGAYEQYFGPGTRLTVT.

The V and J genes are TRBV7-2 and TRBJ2-7; 7 positions match TRBD1. This CDR3 comprises 17 residues. Germline CDR1 is SGHTA and CDR2 is FQGNSA. Trimming took 1 base from V and 4 from J; bases not matched to a gene: 13. CDR3: CASSLGRGSLTTYEQYF. The CDR3 region has the DNA TGTGCCAGCAGCTTAGGCAGGGGGTCCCTCACTACTTACGAGCAGTACTTC.

The V and J genes are TRBV28 and TRBJ2-1; no reliable D call. V was shortened by 2 bases and J by 9 bases, with 5 bases between the two germline ends. CDR1 is MDHEN, CDR2 SYDVKM, per germline. The CDR3 extends over 11 amino acids. CDR3 DNA sequence: TGTGCCAGCAGTTTAATTAGTGAGCAGTTCTTC. It specifies CASSLISEQFF.

The V and J genes are TRBV12-3 or TRBV12-4 and TRBJ2-5; D remains ambiguous. This CDR3 comprises 14 residues. The germline V and J ends were trimmed by 7 bases and 3 bases, with 15 bases remaining between them. The CDR3 DNA is TGTGCCAGCACCTTGCCCACCAGAAAAGAGACCCAGTACTTC. Translation gives CASTLPTRKETQYF.

This sequence joins TRBV2 and TRBJ2-3; 8 bases match TRBD1. With 6 bases clipped from V and 2 bases from J, the junction kept 4 bases outside the gene matches. This CDR3 has 14 residues. The germline CDR1 and CDR2 sequences are SNHLY and FYNNEI. CDR3 DNA: TGTGCCAGCAGCCGGGACAGGAACACAGATACGCAGTATTTT. Translated, it gives CASSRDRNTDTQYF.

The rearrangement links TRBV9 to TRBJ1-2, with 9 bases fitting TRBD1. Germline trimming cut 3 bases from V and 5 bases from J; bases unmatched to any gene: 14. Germline V gives CDR1 SGDLS, CDR2 YYNGEE. The CDR3 has 17 residues. CDR3 sequence reads: CASSADADPGQGYGYTF. The CDR3 DNA reads TGTGCCAGCAGCGCCGATGCGGACCCGGGACAGGGATATGGCTACACCTTC.

The chain employs TRBV3-1 and TRBJ2-2; D is possibly TRBD1 or TRBD2 (6 bases each). In germline, CDR1 is LGHDT, CDR2 YNNKEL (reference sequence). Trimming took 6 bases from V and 7 from J, leaving 21 bases between them. The CDR3 extends over 16 amino acids. The CDR3 nucleotides are TGTGCCAGCAGTCGTAATCAGGGGAGGTTCGGCGGGGAGCTGTTTTTT. Its protein product is CASSRNQGRFGGELFF.

This chain uses TRBV7-9 with TRBJ2-7; D gene uncertain. The CDR3 has 15 residues. The germline gives CDR1 SEHNR, CDR2 FQNEAQ (reference sequence). The ends were cut back, 11 bases at V and 1 base at J, with 21 bases in the middle. CDR3 DNA sequence: TGTGCCCTGCCTCATGATCGGGCGGAATCCTACGAGCAGTACTTC. It yields the protein CALPHDRAESYEQYF.

This clonotype was seen many times. This chain links TRBV5-1 with TRBJ2-7; 13 nucleotides line up with TRBD2. The CDR3 contains 21 residues. The junction had 22 bases not matched to a gene; V was cut back by 4 bases and J by 3 bases. In germline, CDR1 is SGHRS, CDR2 YFSETQ. The CDR3 region is CASSPDLGPGLAGTKYYEQYF. CDR3 coding DNA: TGCGCCAGCAGCCCCGACCTGGGGCCGGGACTAGCGGGAACAAAGTACTACGAGCAGTACTTC. The whole variable domain, remainder taken from reference TRBV5-1 and TRBJ2-7, is KAGVTQTPRYLIKTRGQQVTLSCSPISGHRSVSWYQQTPGQGLQFLFEYFSETQRNKGNFPGRFSGRQFSNSRSEMNVSTLELGDSALYLCASSPDLGPGLAGTKYYEQYFGPGTRLTVT.

This clonotype was seen a handful of times. The gene calls are TRBV6-5 and TRBJ1-2; D is possibly TRBD1 (6 bases). The length of the CDR3 is 19 residues. CDR1 and CDR2 (germline): MNHEY, SVGAGI. The V and J ends lost 0 bases and 1 base respectively, with 21 bases between them. CDR3: CASSYSRFTGFPLNYGYTF. The CDR3 bases are TGTGCCAGCAGTTACTCCCGTTTTACAGGGTTCCCACTTAACTATGGCTACACCTTC.

This chain connects TRBV5-1 to TRBJ1-1; 9 bases map to TRBD1. V lost 7 bases to trimming and J lost 4 bases; unmatched junction nucleotides: 20. The CDR3 spans 18 residues. Germline assignment: CDR1 SGHRS and CDR2 YFSETQ. The chain's CDR3 is CASSLSVPGQGLFTEAFF. CDR3 in DNA: TGCGCCAGCTCTTTGTCGGTTCCGGGACAGGGCTTATTCACTGAAGCTTTCTTT.